The clone carrying this T cell receptor beta chain showed up many times. The antigen is unknown. Sequencing was performed with immunoSEQ multiplex PCR; in TCRdb, only in-frame clones are kept and a portion is missing. This sample has some 10,000 clones, each found more than once. A marrow graft followed busulfan-fludarabine conditioning, with cyclophosphamide on days +3 and +4. The data are from a study of T cells after posttransplantation cyclophosphamide. Whole-study results and caveats: After PTCy, TRB diversity resembled that of CNI/methotrexate controls. Donor CD8+ memory clones often dominated recipient blood repertoires at later times.

Germline CDR1 SGHNT, CDR2 YYREEE (reference sequence). The J segment lost 6 bases and the V segment lost 4 bases, leaving 7 bases of the junction unmatched. This CDR3 is 16 amino acids long. This chain connects TRBV5-4 to TRBJ2-3; 14 bases match TRBD2. The sequencing used PBMCs, collected after allogeneic stem cell transplant with posttransplant cyclophosphamide. The clonotype comes from a female patient in her thirties or forties who received an allogeneic stem cell transplant from a related donor, was CMV-positive, and had no GVHD. T cells may partly derive from the graft donor. The CDR3 here is CASSTGTSGSGDTQYF. CDR3 nucleotides: TGTGCCAGCAGCACCGGGACTAGCGGGAGTGGGGATACGCAGTATTTT. Variable domain in full (rest from reference TRBV5-4 and TRBJ2-3): ETGVTQSPTHLIKTRGQQVTLRCSSQSGHNTVSWYQQALGQGPQFIFQYYREEENGRGNFPPRFSGLQFPNYSSELNVNALELDDSALYLCASSTGTSGSGDTQYFGPGTRLTVL.